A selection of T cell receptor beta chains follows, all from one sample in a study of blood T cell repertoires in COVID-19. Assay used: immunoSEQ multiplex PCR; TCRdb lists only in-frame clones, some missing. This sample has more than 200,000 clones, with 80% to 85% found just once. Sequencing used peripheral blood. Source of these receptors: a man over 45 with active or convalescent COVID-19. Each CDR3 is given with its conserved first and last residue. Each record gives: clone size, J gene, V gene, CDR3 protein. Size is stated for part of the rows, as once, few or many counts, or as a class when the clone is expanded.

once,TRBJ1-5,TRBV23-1,CASSQSCGQRRMSNQPQHF
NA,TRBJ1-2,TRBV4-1,CASSQDAGGQRNYGYTF
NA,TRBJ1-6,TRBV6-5,CASSLTGQENSPLHF
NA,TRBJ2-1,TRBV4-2,CASSQGLDEQFF
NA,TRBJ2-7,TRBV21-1,CASSKVCDEQYF
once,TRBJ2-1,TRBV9,CASSDGQGKHNEQFF
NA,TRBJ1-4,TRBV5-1,CASSLTGSTNEKLFF
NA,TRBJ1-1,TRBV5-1,CASGPGITAAEAFF
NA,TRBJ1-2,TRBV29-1,CSVLRDRGHGYTF
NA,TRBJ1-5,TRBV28,CASYRYNQPQHF
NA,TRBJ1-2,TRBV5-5,CASSVRTGDGYTF
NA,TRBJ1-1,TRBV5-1,CASSPSGTANTEAFF
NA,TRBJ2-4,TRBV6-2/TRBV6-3,CASSFASGLAGQIAKNIQYF
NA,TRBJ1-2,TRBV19,CASSTSTGGKDYGYTF
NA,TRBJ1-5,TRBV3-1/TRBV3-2,CASSHYRGGNQPQHF
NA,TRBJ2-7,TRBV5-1,CASSPGTATYEQYF
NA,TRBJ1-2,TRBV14,CASSQGRWNYGYTF
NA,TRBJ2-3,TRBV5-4,CASSRGSSGTDTQYF
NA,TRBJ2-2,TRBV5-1,CASSWGQANTGELFF
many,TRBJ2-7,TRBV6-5,CASGPSGASYEQYF
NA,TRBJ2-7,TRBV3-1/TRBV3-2,CASSQGLAGGYEQYF
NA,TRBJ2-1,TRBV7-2,CASSSRLAGGLVYNEQFF
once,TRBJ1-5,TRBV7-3,CAYQGVEGNQPQHF
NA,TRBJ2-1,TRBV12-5,CASAPRTGRVNEQFF
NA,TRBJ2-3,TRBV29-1,CSVDSTDTQYF
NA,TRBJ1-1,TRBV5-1,CASRDRALCATEAFF
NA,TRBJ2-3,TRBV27,CASSFGTGSSDTQYF
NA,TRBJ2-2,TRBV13,CASSFRGGRGELFF
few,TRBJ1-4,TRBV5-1,CASSLVQGVNEKLFF
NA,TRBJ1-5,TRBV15,CATSRDRGNQPQHF
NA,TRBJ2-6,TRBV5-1,CASSLDSGAGANVLTF
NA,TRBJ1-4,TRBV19,CASSIQWAQGKLFF
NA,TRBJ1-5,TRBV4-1,CASSQHLQGVSNQPQHF
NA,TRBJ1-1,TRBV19,CASSIGNRVNTEAFF
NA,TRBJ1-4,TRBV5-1,CASSYHRASTNEKLFF
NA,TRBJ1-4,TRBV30,CAWTGTGNEKLFF
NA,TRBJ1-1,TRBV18,CASSLTGTGGLVPEAFF
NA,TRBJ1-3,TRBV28,CASRNRDRISGNTIYF
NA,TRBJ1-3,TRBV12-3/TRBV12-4,CASSLRGTIYF
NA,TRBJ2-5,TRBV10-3,CAISGSRGQETQYF
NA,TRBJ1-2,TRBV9,CASSVEIVGGYGYTF
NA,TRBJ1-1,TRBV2,CASVLQPNTEAFF
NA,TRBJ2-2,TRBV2,CASRGTGGIRVTGELFF
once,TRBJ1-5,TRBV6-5,CASSTDRPRPQHF
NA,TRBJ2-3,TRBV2,CASRQGTDTQYF
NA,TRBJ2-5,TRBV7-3,CASSKTGGETQYF
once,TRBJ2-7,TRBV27,CASSSGQSTYEQYF
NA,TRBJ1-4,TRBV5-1,CASSRTGATNEKLFF
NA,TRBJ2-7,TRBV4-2,CASSQGRGMNEQYF